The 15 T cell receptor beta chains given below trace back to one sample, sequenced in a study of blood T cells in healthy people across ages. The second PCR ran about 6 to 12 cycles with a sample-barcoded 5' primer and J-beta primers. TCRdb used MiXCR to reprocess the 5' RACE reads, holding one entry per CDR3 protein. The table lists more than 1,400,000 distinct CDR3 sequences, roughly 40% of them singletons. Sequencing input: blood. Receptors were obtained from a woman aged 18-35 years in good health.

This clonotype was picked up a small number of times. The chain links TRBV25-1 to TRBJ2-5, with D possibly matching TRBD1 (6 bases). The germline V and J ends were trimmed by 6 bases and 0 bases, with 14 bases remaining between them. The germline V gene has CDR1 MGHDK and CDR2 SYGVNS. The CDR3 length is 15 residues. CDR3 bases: TGTGCCAGCAGACCCCTCACAGGGAACCAAGAGACCCAGTACTTC. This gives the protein CASRPLTGNQETQYF.

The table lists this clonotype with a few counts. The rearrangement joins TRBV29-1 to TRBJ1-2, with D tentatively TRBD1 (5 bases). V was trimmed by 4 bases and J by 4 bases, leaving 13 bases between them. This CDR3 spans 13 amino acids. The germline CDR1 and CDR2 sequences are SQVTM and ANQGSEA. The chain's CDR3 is CSVGTQGGYGYTF. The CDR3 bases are TGCAGCGTTGGGACCCAGGGAGGCTATGGCTACACCTTC.

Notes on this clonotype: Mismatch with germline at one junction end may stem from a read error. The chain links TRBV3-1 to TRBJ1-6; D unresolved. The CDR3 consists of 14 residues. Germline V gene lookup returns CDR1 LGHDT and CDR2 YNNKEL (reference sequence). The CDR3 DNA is TGTGCCAGCGGCCAATATGGCGGTGGATCACCCCTCCACTTT. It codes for CASGQYGGGSPLHF.

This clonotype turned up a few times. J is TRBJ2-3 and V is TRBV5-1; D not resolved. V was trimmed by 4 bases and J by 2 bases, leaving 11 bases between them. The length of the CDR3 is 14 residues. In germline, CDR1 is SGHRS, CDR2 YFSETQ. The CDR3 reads CASSKPTPTDTQYF. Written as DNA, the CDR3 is TGCGCCAGCAGCAAGCCGACTCCCACAGATACGCAGTATTTT.

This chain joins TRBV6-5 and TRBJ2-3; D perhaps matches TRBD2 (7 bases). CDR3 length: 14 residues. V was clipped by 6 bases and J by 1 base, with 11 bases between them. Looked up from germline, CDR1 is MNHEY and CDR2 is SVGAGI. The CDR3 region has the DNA TGTGCCAGCAGGAGGGAGGGGGGCACAGATACGCAGTATTTT. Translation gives CASRREGGTDTQYF.

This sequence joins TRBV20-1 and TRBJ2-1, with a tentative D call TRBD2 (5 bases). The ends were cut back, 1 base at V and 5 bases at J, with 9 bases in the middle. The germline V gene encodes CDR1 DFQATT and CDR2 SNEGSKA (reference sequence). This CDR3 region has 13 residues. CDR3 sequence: CSARVLANNEQFF. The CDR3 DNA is TGCAGTGCTAGAGTCCTAGCTAACAATGAGCAGTTCTTC.

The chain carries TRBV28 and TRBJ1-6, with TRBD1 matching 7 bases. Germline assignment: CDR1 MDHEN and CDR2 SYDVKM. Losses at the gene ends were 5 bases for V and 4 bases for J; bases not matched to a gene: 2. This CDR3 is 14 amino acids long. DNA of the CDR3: TGTGCCAGCAGTGCACAGGGGTATAATTCACCCCTCCACTTT. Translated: CASSAQGYNSPLHF.

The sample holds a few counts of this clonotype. The CDR3 is CSARPGLAGGSETQYF. CDR3 nucleotides: TGCAGTGCTAGGCCCGGGTTAGCGGGAGGGAGTGAGACCCAGTACTTC. This sequence joins TRBV20-1 and TRBJ2-5; 11 positions agree with TRBD2. Unmatched junction bases numbered 11, after V lost 3 bases and J lost 5 bases. Germline V gene data show CDR1 as DFQATT and CDR2 as SNEGSKA (reference sequence). The CDR3 runs to 16 residues.

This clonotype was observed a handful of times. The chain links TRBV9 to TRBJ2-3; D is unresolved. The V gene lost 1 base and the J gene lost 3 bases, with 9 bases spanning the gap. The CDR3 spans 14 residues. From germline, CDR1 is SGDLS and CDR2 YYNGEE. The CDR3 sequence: CASSVSRLTDTQYF. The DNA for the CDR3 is TGTGCCAGCAGCGTAAGTCGACTTACAGATACGCAGTATTTT.

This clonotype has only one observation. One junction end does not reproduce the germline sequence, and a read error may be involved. The CDR3 sequence: CASNLAGAVEETQYF. CDR3 DNA: TGTGCCAGCAATTTAGCGGGGGCGGTCGAAGAGACCCAGTACTTC. The J gene is TRBJ2-5, the V gene TRBV28; 9 nucleotides match TRBD2. Germline V gene sequence: CDR1 MDHEN, CDR2 SYDVKM. The CDR3 length is 15 residues.

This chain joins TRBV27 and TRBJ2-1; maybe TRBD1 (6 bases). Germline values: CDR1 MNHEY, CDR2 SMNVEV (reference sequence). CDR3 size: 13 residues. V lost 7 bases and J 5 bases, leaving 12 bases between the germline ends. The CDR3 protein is CASNPTGNNEQFF. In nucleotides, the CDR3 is TGTGCCAGCAACCCCACAGGGAACAATGAGCAGTTCTTC.

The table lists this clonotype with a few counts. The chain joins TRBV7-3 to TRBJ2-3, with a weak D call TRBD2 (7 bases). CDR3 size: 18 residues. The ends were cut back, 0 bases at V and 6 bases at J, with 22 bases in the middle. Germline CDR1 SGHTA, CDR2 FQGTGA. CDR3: CASSLTGGGPRSGDTQYF. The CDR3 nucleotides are TGTGCCAGCAGCTTAACTGGCGGGGGCCCCAGGTCCGGGGATACGCAGTATTTT.

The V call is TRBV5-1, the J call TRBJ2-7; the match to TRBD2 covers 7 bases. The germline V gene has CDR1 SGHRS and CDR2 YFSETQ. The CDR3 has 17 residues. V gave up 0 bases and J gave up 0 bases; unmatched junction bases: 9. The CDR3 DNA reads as TGCGCCAGCAGCTTGGAACCTCTAGGCGGGGGCTCCTACGAGCAGTACTTC. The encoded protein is CASSLEPLGGGSYEQYF.

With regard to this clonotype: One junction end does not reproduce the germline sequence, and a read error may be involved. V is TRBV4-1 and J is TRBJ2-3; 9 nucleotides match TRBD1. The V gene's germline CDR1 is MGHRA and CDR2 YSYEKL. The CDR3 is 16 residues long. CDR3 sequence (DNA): TGCGCCAGCAGCTCTTCGGGACAGGGAAACACAGATATGCAGTATTTT. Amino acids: CASSSSGQGNTDMQYF.

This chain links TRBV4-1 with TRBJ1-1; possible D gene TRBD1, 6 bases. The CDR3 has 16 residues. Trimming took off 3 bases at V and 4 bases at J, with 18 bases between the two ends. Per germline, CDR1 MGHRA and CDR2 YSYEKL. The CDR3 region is CASSHGRFSGVTEAFF. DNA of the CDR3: TGCGCCAGCAGCCACGGGAGATTCTCAGGGGTCACTGAAGCTTTCTTT.